Shown below are 6 T cell receptor beta chains from a single sample sequenced in a study of blood T cell repertoires in COVID-19. Clones were sequenced by immunoSEQ multiplex PCR, and TCRdb holds only the in-frame ones, with some missing. The data hold about 96,000 clones, with around 85% observed a single time. The sample was peripheral blood. The receptors come from a woman aged 55 to 70 with acute or convalescent COVID-19.

The rearrangement joins TRBV27 to TRBJ1-2; the D is unclear. Germline lookup yields CDR1 MNHEY and CDR2 SMNVEV (reference sequence). CDR3 length equals 15 residues. V shed 2 bases and J shed 4 bases, with 14 bases lying between them. CDR3 sequence (DNA): TGTGCCAGCAGTTTAGAGGGTTTAGGTGTCTATGGCTACACCTTC. It specifies CASSLEGLGVYGYTF.

The chain employs TRBV6-1 and TRBJ2-4, with 7 bases matching TRBD1. The CDR3 sequence is 15 residues long. Germline trimming cut 3 bases from V and 7 bases from J; bases unmatched to any gene: 9. Germline values: CDR1 MNHNS, CDR2 SASEGT. The CDR3 region is CASSERTGGTNIQYF. The CDR3 nucleotides read TGTGCCAGCAGTGAGCGGACAGGCGGAACCAACATTCAGTACTTC.

The chain carries TRBV18 and TRBJ1-2, with 8 bases that match TRBD1. The V and J ends lost 5 bases and 6 bases, in that order; junction bases with no gene match: 5. Germline V lookup: CDR1 KGHSH, CDR2 LQKENI. This CDR3 has 13 residues. CDR3 DNA sequence: TGTGCCAGCTCATCGGGACAGGTGGATGGCTACACCTTC. It encodes CASSSGQVDGYTF.

The V gene is TRBV6-5, the J gene TRBJ1-1; TRBD1 agrees at 7 bases. CDR3 length: 15 residues. Trimming took 5 bases from V and 3 from J; bases not matched to a gene: 9. Germline CDR1 MNHEY, CDR2 SVGAGI. The DNA for the CDR3 is TGTGCCAGCAGTACGGCAAGGGACAGCGACACTGAAGCTTTCTTT. Translating gives CASSTARDSDTEAFF.

The V and J genes are TRBV24-1 and TRBJ1-1, with 9 bases aligning to TRBD1. Germline values: CDR1 KGHDR, CDR2 SFDVKD. This CDR3 spans 14 amino acids. V dropped 9 bases and J dropped 1; count of bases not matched to a gene: 5. For the CDR3, the DNA is TGTGCCACCTCCCCGGGACAGGGGAACACTGAAGCTTTCTTT. Its translation: CATSPGQGNTEAFF.

This clone occurred a few times. The genes are TRBV4-3 and TRBJ2-3; TRBD1 matches 7 bases. V lost 4 bases to trimming and J lost 3 bases; unmatched junction nucleotides: 7. Germline CDR1 reads LGHNA; CDR2 reads YSLEER. The CDR3 runs to 15 residues. The CDR3 loop is CASSLQGSRTDTQYF. CDR3 nucleotides: TGCGCCAGCAGCCTACAGGGGTCACGGACAGATACGCAGTATTTT.